Listed below are T cell receptor beta chains from one sample, sequenced in a study of T cells after posttransplantation cyclophosphamide. The table came from immunoSEQ multiplex PCR; TCRdb's copy has only in-frame clones and leaves some out. The profile covers about 30,000 clones, none occurring a single time. The sequenced sample was PBMCs. The origin of the receptors is a woman aged 60-70 years in good health, CMV-negative, and a related stem cell transplant donor. CDR3s include the opening cysteine and the closing phenylalanine or tryptophan. A D gene is named only where the DNA matches it firmly. Part of the rows lack a size; the others show once, few, many or a class for expanded clones.

j_call clone_size d_call v_call cdr3_aa cdr3_nt
TRBJ1-5 many . TRBV19 CASSQGAPQHF TGTGCCAGTAGTCAGGGAGCCCCCCAGCATTTT
TRBJ2-2 few . TRBV5-1 CASSLAGSNTGELFF TGCGCCAGCAGCCTGGCAGGTTCCAACACCGGGGAGCTGTTTTTT
TRBJ1-2 . . TRBV5-6 CASRWGGKGYTF TGTGCCAGCAGATGGGGGGGTAAAGGCTACACCTTC
TRBJ2-2 . TRBD2 TRBV11-3 CASSSASSGSAGELFF TGTGCCAGCAGCTCTGCCTCTAGCGGGAGTGCCGGGGAGCTGTTTTTT
TRBJ1-2 many . TRBV2 CASRAGAANYGYTF TGTGCCAGCAGAGCGGGAGCCGCTAACTATGGCTACACCTTC
TRBJ1-2 many . TRBV4-2 CASSQEGQFYGYTF TGTGCCAGCAGCCAAGAAGGGCAGTTCTATGGCTACACCTTC
TRBJ2-3 . TRBD2 TRBV18 CASSPPSGRTDTQYF TGTGCCAGCTCACCACCTAGCGGGAGAACAGATACGCAGTATTTT
TRBJ1-1 many . TRBV19 CASSLQENTEAFF TGTGCCAGTAGTTTACAGGAGAACACTGAAGCTTTCTTT
TRBJ1-5 many TRBD1 TRBV2 CASSRTGEFNQPQHF TGTGCCAGCAGCAGGACAGGGGAATTCAATCAGCCCCAGCATTTT
TRBJ2-1 many TRBD1 TRBV5-1 CASSLTTGGYNEQFF TGCGCCAGCAGCTTGACCACAGGGGGTTACAATGAGCAGTTCTTC
TRBJ1-2 many TRBD1 TRBV12-3/TRBV12-4 CASSLGQGAFGGGYTF TGTGCCAGCAGTTTGGGACAGGGGGCATTCGGCGGTGGCTACACCTTC
TRBJ2-1 many TRBD2 TRBV28 CASMIGGVNYNEQFF TGTGCCAGCATGATTGGGGGGGTCAACTACAATGAGCAGTTCTTC
TRBJ2-6 many . TRBV6-1 CASSEFSAGASGANVLTF TGTGCCAGCAGTGAATTTTCGGCAGGGGCGTCTGGGGCCAACGTCCTGACTTTC
TRBJ2-7 many . TRBV2 CASSGQLIYEQYF TGTGCCAGCAGTGGACAGCTTATCTACGAGCAGTACTTC
TRBJ2-1 many TRBD1 TRBV6-2/TRBV6-3 CASSPLDRAYNEQFF TGTGCCAGCAGTCCCCTGGACAGGGCTTACAATGAGCAGTTCTTC
TRBJ2-1 many TRBD2 TRBV7-9 CASSPGGTSGSSEQFF TGTGCCAGCAGCCCCGGCGGGACTAGCGGGAGTAGTGAGCAGTTCTTC
TRBJ1-2 many . TRBV9 CASSVDPTVKYGYTF TGTGCCAGCAGCGTAGACCCCACAGTTAAATATGGCTACACCTTC
TRBJ2-5 . TRBD2 TRBV5-6 CASSLGLAGGPNQETQYF TGTGCCAGCAGCTTGGGGCTAGCGGGAGGGCCTAACCAAGAGACCCAGTACTTC
TRBJ1-1 many . TRBV27 CASSLNQLRDTEAFF TGTGCCAGCAGTTTAAACCAGTTGAGGGACACTGAAGCTTTCTTT
TRBJ1-3 many TRBD1 TRBV4-1 CASSSSTGTGNTIYF TGCGCCAGCAGCTCCTCGACAGGGACTGGAAACACCATATATTTT
TRBJ1-4 many . TRBV19 CASSARDEKLFF TGTGCCAGTAGTGCCCGCGATGAAAAACTGTTTTTT
TRBJ1-3 many . TRBV4-1 CASSLVETGSGNTIYF TGCGCCAGCAGCTTGGTTGAGACAGGCTCTGGAAACACCATATATTTT
TRBJ2-1 many . TRBV12-3/TRBV12-4 CASSFRDSFSYNEQFF TGTGCCAGCAGTTTTCGGGACTCCTTCTCCTACAATGAGCAGTTCTTC
TRBJ1-4 medium-sized . TRBV7-2 CASSLRHLNEKLFF TGTGCCAGCAGCTTGAGACACCTTAATGAAAAACTGTTTTTT
TRBJ1-3 many . TRBV6-1 CATISGASGNTIYF TGTGCCACTATCTCAGGAGCCTCTGGAAACACCATATATTTT
TRBJ1-1 many . TRBV28 CASSFPGGWAPEAFF TGTGCCAGCAGTTTTCCCGGGGGGTGGGCCCCCGAAGCTTTCTTT
TRBJ1-6 . TRBD1 TRBV15 CATSTSGTGVNSPLHF TGTGCCACCAGCACCTCCGGGACAGGGGTTAATTCACCCCTCCACTTT
TRBJ1-1 many TRBD1 TRBV10-3 CAISESQAGGEAFF TGTGCCATCAGTGAGTCGCAGGCAGGGGGTGAAGCTTTCTTT
TRBJ2-2 many TRBD2 TRBV19 CASSPGLGAGELFF TGTGCCAGTAGTCCGGGACTAGGTGCCGGGGAGCTGTTTTTT
TRBJ2-1 many TRBD1 TRBV18 CASSPDRGLYSYNEQFF TGTGCCAGCTCACCGGACAGGGGGCTGTACTCCTACAATGAGCAGTTCTTC
TRBJ1-3 many TRBD1 TRBV7-9 CASSLQGQTGNTIYF TGTGCCAGCAGCCTACAGGGGCAAACTGGAAACACCATATATTTT
TRBJ2-1 many TRBD2 TRBV7-3 CASSLSPRERESYNEQFF TGTGCCAGCAGCTTAAGTCCCCGTGAGCGGGAGTCCTACAATGAGCAGTTCTTC
TRBJ2-7 many TRBD2 TRBV15 CATSSIMGGRTLYEQYF TGTGCCACCAGCAGTATAATGGGCGGGAGGACCCTTTACGAGCAGTACTTC
TRBJ1-1 . TRBD1 TRBV5-1 CASSSGTGQGTEAFF TGCGCCAGCAGCTCCGGGACAGGGCAGGGCACTGAAGCTTTCTTT
TRBJ1-1 many . TRBV10-3 CAISEGPDSDLNTEAFF TGTGCCATCAGTGAGGGGCCGGACAGTGACTTGAACACTGAAGCTTTCTTT
TRBJ1-1 many TRBD1 TRBV7-9 CASSLASGGSGAFF TGTGCCAGCAGCTTAGCGTCAGGGGGCTCGGGGGCTTTCTTT
TRBJ2-7 many TRBD2 TRBV18 CASSGLVGEQYF TGTGCCAGCTCAGGACTAGTCGGTGAGCAGTACTTC
TRBJ2-7 many TRBD2 TRBV2 CASSTSVYEQYF TGTGCCAGCAGCACTAGCGTTTACGAGCAGTACTTC
TRBJ2-5 few . TRBV7-2 CASSFTREETQYF TGTGCCAGCAGCTTCACACGGGAAGAGACCCAGTACTTC
TRBJ2-3 many . TRBV7-9 CASSHRGLTDTQYF TGTGCCAGCAGCCATCGGGGATTAACAGATACGCAGTATTTT
TRBJ2-5 few . TRBV6-2/TRBV6-3 CASSRPNTAQETQYF TGTGCCAGCAGCCGACCCAACACAGCTCAAGAGACCCAGTACTTC
TRBJ1-1 many . TRBV12-3/TRBV12-4 CASSLWGDTEAFF TGTGCCAGCAGTTTGTGGGGGGACACTGAAGCTTTCTTT
TRBJ2-3 . TRBD2 TRBV5-1 CASSWGSGGSSTDTQYF TGCGCCAGCAGCTGGGGGAGCGGGGGGTCTAGCACAGATACGCAGTATTTT
TRBJ2-2 many . TRBV28 CASSLPRGNTGELFF TGTGCCAGCAGTTTGCCCAGGGGGAACACCGGGGAGCTGTTTTTT
TRBJ2-5 many . TRBV7-3 CASSFQGRGQETQYF TGTGCCAGCAGCTTCCAAGGAAGGGGGCAAGAGACCCAGTACTTC
TRBJ1-3 many . TRBV9 CASSVAETPSSGNTIYF TGTGCCAGCAGCGTCGCGGAAACGCCGAGCTCTGGAAACACCATATATTTT
TRBJ1-4 few TRBD1 TRBV15 CATSRDWGSGQGLNEKLFF TGTGCCACCAGCAGAGATTGGGGCTCCGGACAGGGCCTTAATGAAAAACTGTTTTTT
TRBJ2-7 many . TRBV6-5 CASSYSGGTSYEQYF TGTGCCAGCAGTTACTCTGGCGGTACCTCCTACGAGCAGTACTTC
TRBJ1-1 many TRBD1 TRBV6-2/TRBV6-3 CASSWGGTGRPEAFF TGTGCCAGCAGTTGGGGGGGGACAGGGAGGCCTGAAGCTTTCTTT
TRBJ2-5 few TRBD1 TRBV27 CASRGLPGQGDETQYF TGTGCCAGCAGGGGACTGCCGGGACAGGGGGACGAGACCCAGTACTTC
TRBJ1-4 many TRBD1 TRBV5-1 CASSSSRDRGRNEKLFF TGCGCCAGCAGCTCGTCCCGGGACAGGGGTCGGAATGAAAAACTGTTTTTT
TRBJ2-5 few TRBD2 TRBV19 CASSFQRGQETQYF TGTGCCAGTAGTTTCCAGCGGGGCCAAGAGACCCAGTACTTC
TRBJ1-1 . . TRBV7-9 CASSATKNTEAFF TGTGCCAGCAGCGCAACAAAGAACACTGAAGCTTTCTTT
TRBJ2-1 many TRBD2 TRBV7-3 CASSAGLAEPNEQFF TGTGCCAGCAGCGCTGGACTAGCGGAACCCAATGAGCAGTTCTTC
TRBJ2-4 many . TRBV6-5 CASSSSGQGRKNIQYF .
TRBJ1-6 many . TRBV4-3 CASSLGTSSSYNSPLHF TGCGCCAGCAGCCTGGGGACTTCGAGCTCCTATAATTCACCCCTCCACTTT
TRBJ1-1 many . TRBV28 CASKDGGQRNTEAFF TGTGCCAGCAAAGACGGGGGTCAAAGAAACACTGAAGCTTTCTTT
TRBJ2-3 few TRBD2 TRBV7-2 CASSLGGLADSGTQYF TGTGCCAGCAGCCTAGGGGGACTAGCGGACTCCGGTACGCAGTATTTT